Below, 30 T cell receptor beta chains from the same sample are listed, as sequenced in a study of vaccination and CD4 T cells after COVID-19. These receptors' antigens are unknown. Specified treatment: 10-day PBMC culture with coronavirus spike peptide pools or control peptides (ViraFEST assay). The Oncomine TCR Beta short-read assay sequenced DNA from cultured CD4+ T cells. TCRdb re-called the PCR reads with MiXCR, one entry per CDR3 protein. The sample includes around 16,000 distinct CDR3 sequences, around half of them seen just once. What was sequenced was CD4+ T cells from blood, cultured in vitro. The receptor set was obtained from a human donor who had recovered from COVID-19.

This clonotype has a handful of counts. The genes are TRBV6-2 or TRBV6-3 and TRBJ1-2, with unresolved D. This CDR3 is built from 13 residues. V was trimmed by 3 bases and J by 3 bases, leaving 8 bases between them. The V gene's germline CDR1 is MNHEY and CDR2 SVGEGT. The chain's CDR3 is CASSYNSYYGYTF. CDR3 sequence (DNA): TGTGCCAGCAGTTATAACAGTTACTATGGCTACACCTTC.

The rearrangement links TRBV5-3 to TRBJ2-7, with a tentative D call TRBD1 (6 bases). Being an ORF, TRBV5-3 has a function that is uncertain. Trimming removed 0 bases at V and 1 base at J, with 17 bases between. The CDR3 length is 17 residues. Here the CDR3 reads CARSLGRQGTPSYEQYF. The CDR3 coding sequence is TGTGCCAGAAGCTTGGGGCGGCAGGGGACCCCTTCCTACGAGCAGTACTTC.

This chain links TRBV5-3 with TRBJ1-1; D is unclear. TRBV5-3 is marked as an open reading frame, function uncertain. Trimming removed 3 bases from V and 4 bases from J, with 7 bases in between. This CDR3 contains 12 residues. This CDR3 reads CARSSHRTEAFF. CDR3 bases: TGTGCCAGAAGCTCTCACCGCACTGAAGCTTTCTTT.

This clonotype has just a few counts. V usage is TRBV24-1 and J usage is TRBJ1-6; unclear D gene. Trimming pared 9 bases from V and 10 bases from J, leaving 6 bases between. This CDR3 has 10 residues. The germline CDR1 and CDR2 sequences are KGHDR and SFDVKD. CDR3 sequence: CATPSSPLHF. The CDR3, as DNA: TGTGCCACCCCCTCCTCACCCCTCCACTTT.

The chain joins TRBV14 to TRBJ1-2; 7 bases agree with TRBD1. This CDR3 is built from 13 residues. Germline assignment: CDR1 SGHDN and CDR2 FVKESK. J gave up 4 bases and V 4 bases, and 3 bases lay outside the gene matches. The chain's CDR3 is CASSPPGGYGYTF. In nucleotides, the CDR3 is TGTGCCAGCAGCCCCCCAGGGGGCTATGGCTACACCTTC.

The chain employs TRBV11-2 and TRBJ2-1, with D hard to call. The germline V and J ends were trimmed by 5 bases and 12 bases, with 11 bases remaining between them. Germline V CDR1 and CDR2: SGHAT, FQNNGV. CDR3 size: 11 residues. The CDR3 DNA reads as TGTGCCAGCAGCGAGTCCAGAAGGCAGTTCTTC. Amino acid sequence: CASSESRRQFF.

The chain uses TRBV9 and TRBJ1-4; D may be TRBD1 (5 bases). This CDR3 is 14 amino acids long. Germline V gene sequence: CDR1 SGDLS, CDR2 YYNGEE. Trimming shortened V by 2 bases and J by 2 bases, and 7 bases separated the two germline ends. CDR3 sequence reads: CASSVTGTNEKLFF. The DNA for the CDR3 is TGTGCCAGCAGCGTTACAGGCACTAATGAAAAACTGTTTTTT.

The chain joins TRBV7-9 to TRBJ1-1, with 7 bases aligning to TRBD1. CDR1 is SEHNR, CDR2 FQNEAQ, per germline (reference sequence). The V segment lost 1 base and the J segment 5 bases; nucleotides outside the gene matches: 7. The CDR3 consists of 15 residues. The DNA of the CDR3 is TGTGCCAGCAGCTTAGGGTCAGGGGGATCGACTGAAGCTTTCTTT. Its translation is CASSLGSGGSTEAFF. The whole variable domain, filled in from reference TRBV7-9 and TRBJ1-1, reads DTGVSQNPRHKITKRGQNVTFRCDPISEHNRLYWYRQTLGQGPEFLTYFQNEAQLEKSRLLSDRFSAERPKGSFSTLEIQRTEQGDSAMYLCASSLGSGGSTEAFFGQGTRLTVV.

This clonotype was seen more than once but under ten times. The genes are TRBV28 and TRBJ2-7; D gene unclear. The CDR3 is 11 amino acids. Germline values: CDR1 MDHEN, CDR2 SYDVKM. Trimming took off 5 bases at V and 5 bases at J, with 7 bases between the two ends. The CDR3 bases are TGTGCCAGCAGTCCAAGGAACGAGCAGTACTTC. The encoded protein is CASSPRNEQYF.

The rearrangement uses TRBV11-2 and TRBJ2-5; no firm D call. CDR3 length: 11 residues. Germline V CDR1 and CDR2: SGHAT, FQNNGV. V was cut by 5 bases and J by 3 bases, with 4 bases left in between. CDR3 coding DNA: TGTGCCAGCAGCCCAGAAGAGACCCAGTACTTC. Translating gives CASSPEETQYF.

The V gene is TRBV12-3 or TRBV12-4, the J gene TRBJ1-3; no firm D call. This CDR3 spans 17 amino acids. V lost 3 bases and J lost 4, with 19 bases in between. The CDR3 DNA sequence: TGTGCCAGCAGTTTCGTGGCTGGGGTAGGACCCGGAAACACCATATATTTT. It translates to CASSFVAGVGPGNTIYF.

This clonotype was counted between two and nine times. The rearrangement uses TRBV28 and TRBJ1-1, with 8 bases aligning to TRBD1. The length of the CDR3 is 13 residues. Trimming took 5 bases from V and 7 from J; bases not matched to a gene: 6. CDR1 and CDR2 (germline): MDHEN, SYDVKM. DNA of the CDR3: TGTGCCAGCAGTACTCCCGGACAGGGTGAAGCTTTCTTT. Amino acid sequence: CASSTPGQGEAFF.

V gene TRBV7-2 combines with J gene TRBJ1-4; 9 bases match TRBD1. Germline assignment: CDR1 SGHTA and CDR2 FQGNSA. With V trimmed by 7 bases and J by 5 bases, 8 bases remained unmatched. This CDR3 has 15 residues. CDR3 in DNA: TGTGCCAGCACCGACAGGGGGAGATTAAATGAAAAACTGTTTTTT. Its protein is CASTDRGRLNEKLFF. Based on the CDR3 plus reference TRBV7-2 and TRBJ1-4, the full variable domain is GAGVSQSPSNKVTEKGKDVELRCDPISGHTALYWYRQSLGQGLEFLIYFQGNSAPDKSGLPSDRFSAERTGGSVSTLTIQRTQQEDSAVYLCASTDRGRLNEKLFFGSGTQLSVL.

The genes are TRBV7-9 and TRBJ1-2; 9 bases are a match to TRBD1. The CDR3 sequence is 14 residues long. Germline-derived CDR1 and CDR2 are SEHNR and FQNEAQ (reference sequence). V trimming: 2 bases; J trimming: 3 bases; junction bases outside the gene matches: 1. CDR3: CASSLRTGDYGYTF. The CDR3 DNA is TGTGCCAGCAGCTTAAGGACAGGGGACTATGGCTACACCTTC.

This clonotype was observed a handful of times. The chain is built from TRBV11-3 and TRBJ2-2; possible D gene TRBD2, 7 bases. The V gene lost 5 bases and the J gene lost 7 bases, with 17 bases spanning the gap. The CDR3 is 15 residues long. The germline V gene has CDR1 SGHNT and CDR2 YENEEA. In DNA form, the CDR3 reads TGTGCCAGCAGCCCGACCCGGGGGGCGAGCGGGGAGCTGTTTTTT. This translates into CASSPTRGASGELFF.

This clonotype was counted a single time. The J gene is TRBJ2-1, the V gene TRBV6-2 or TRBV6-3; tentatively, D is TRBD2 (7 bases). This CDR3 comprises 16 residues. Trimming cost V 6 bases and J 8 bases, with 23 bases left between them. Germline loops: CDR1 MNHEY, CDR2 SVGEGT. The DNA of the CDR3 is TGTGCCAGCAGCCGCCGGGGGGCAACGAGGGGGGATGAGCAGTTCTTC. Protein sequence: CASSRRGATRGDEQFF.

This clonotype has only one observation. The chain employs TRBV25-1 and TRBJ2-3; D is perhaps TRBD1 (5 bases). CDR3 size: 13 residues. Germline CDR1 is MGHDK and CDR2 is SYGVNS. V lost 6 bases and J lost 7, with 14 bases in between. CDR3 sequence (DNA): TGTGCCAGCAGGCCCCCGGACACCCATACGCAGTATTTT. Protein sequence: CASRPPDTHTQYF.

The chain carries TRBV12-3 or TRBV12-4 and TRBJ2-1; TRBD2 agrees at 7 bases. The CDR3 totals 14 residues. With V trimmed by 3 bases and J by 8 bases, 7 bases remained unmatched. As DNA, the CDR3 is TGTGCCAGCAGTTTGGTTGCGGGGAGGGATGAGCAGTTCTTC. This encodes CASSLVAGRDEQFF.

The CDR3: CASSSRRTTILTNYGYTF. CDR3 sequence (DNA): TGTGCCAGCAGTTCACGCCGCACTACCATACTCACTAACTATGGCTACACCTTC. The gene calls are TRBV6-5 and TRBJ1-2; D unclear. Germline CDR1 MNHEY, CDR2 SVGAGI. Trimming removed 4 bases at V and 0 bases at J, with 21 bases between. The CDR3 is made up of 18 amino acids.

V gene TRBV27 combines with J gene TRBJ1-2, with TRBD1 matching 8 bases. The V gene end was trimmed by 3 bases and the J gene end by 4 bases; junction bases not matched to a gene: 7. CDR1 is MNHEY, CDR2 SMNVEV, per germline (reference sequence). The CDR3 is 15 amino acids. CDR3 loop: CASSFLGQGGYGYTF. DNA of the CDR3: TGTGCCAGCAGTTTCCTCGGACAGGGTGGCTATGGCTACACCTTC.

The CDR3 coding sequence is TGCAGCGTTGAAGTCGAGGACAGGGAGAAGTATGGCTACACCTTC. Translation: CSVEVEDREKYGYTF. V usage is TRBV29-1 and J usage is TRBJ1-2, with 8 nucleotides matching TRBD1. This CDR3 contains 15 residues. Unmatched junction bases numbered 9, after V lost 1 base and J lost 5 bases. The V gene's germline CDR1 is SQVTM and CDR2 ANQGSEA.

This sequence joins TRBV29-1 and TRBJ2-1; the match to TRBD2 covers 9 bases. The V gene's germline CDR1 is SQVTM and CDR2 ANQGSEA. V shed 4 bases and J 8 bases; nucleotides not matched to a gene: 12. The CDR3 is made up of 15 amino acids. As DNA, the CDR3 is TGCAGCGTTGGACGGCTAGCGGGATGGGGGGATGAGCAGTTCTTC. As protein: CSVGRLAGWGDEQFF.

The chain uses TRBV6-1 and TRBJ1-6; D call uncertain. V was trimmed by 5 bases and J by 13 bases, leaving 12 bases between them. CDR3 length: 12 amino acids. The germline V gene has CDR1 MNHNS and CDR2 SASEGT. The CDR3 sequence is CASSNERWPLHF. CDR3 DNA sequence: TGTGCCAGCAGTAACGAGAGGTGGCCCCTCCACTTT.

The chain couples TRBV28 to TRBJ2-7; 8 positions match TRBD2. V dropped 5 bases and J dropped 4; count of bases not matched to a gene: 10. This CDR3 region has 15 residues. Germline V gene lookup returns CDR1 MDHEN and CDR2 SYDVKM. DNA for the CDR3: TGTGCCAGCAGTCCCGGGGGGAGCGGGAGTTACGAGCAGTACTTC. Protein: CASSPGGSGSYEQYF.

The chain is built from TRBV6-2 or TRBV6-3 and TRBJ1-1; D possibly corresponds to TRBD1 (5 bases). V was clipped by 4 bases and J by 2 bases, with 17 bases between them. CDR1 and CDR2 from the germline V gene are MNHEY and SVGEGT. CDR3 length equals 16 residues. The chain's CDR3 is CASSSVGTGQNTEAFF. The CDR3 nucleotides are TGTGCCAGCAGTTCTGTTGGGACGGGCCAAAACACTGAAGCTTTCTTT.

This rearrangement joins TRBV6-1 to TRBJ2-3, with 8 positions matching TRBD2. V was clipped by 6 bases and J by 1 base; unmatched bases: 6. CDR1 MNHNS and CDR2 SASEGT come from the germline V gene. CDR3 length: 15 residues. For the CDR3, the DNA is TGTGCCAGCAGGGTATCGGGGGGGGGCACAGATACGCAGTATTTT. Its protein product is CASRVSGGGTDTQYF.

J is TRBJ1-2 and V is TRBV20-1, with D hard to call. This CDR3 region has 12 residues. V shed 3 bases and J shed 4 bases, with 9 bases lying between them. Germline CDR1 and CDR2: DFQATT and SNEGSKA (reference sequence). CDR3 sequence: CSASGQIYGYTF. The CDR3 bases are TGCAGTGCTAGTGGGCAGATCTATGGCTACACCTTC.

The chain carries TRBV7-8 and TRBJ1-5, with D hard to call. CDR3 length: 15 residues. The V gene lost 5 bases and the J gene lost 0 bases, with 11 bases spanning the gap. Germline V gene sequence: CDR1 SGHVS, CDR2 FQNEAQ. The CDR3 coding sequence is TGTGCCAGCAGCCCCCCCCCATATAGCAATCAGCCCCAGCATTTT. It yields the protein CASSPPPYSNQPQHF.

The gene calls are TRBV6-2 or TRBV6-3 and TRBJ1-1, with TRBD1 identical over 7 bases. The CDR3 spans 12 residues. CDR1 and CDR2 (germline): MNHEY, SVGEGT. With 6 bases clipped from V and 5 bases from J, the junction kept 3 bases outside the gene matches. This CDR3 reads CASREGATEAFF. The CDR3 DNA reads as TGTGCCAGCAGGGAGGGGGCTACTGAAGCTTTCTTT.

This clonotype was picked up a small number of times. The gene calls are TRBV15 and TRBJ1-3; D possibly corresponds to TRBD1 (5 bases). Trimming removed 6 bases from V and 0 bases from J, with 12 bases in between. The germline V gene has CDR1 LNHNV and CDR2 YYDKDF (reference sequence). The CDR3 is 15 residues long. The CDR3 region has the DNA TGTGCCACCAGTTGGACATCATCCTCTGGAAACACCATATATTTT. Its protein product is CATSWTSSSGNTIYF.